These 21 T cell receptor beta chains came from one sample sequenced in a study of OX40 agonist ivuxolimab in advanced cancers. The library was obtained by the immunoSEQ multiplex PCR assay. Here the immuneACCESS table is served through TCRdb, limited to in-frame sequences with V and J called. Missing clones are a known gap in these copies; in checked studies unresolved V genes cover under half, and the rest lacks a known reason. Across this sample there are 65,000 to 85,000 clones, with around 93% seen only once. The ten largest clones represent 14% of the sample. The material was CD4+ or CD8+ T cells sorted from blood, obtained in a trial of the OX40 agonist ivuxolimab. These receptors were taken from an adult with an advanced solid tumor such as melanoma, head and neck, liver or kidney cancer.

This chain connects TRBV6-6 to TRBJ2-7; either TRBD1 or TRBD2 may fit D (6 bases each). This CDR3 comprises 15 residues. The germline V gene has CDR1 MNHNY and CDR2 SVGAGI (reference sequence). V was clipped by 2 bases and J by 2 bases, with 13 bases between them. CDR3: CASSYRRDNAYEQYF. Written as DNA, the CDR3 is TGTGCCAGCAGTTACAGGCGGGACAATGCCTACGAGCAGTACTTC.

The chain recombines TRBV5-6 with TRBJ1-3; TRBD1 might be the D (5 bases). V gave up 2 bases and J gave up 2 bases, with 8 bases separating them. The CDR3 has 14 amino acids. Germline V CDR1 and CDR2: SGHDT, YYEEEE. The CDR3 spells CASSLVGAGNTIYF. The CDR3 bases are TGTGCCAGCAGCTTAGTAGGGGCTGGAAACACCATATATTTT. Combining the CDR3 with reference TRBV5-6 and TRBJ1-3 gives the whole variable domain DAGVTQSPTHLIKTRGQQVTLRCSPKSGHDTVSWYQQALGQGPQFIFQYYEEEERQRGNFPDRFSGHQFPNYSSELNVNALLLGDSALYLCASSLVGAGNTIYFGEGSWLTVV.

The chain carries TRBV10-3 and TRBJ2-1, with TRBD1 matching 11 bases. CDR3 length: 13 amino acids. From germline, CDR1 is ENHRY and CDR2 SYGVKD. J gave up 3 bases and V 11 bases, and 3 bases lay outside the gene matches. DNA for the CDR3: TGTGCCTCAGGGACAGGGGGCTACAATGAGCAGTTCTTC. As protein: CASGTGGYNEQFF.

This sequence joins TRBV15 and TRBJ2-7, with 9 bases identical to TRBD2. This CDR3 has 15 residues. V shed 0 bases, J shed 1 base, and the junction held 1 base outside the gene matches. CDR1 is LNHNV and CDR2 is YYDKDF in the germline V gene (reference sequence). CDR3 amino acids: CATSRDAGGSYEQYF. The DNA for the CDR3 is TGTGCCACCAGCAGAGATGCGGGGGGGTCCTACGAGCAGTACTTC.

The V gene is TRBV6-5, the J gene TRBJ2-1; D is possibly TRBD1 (5 bases). CDR3 size: 15 residues. CDR1 and CDR2 from the germline V gene are MNHEY and SVGAGI. V was clipped by 6 bases and J by 0 bases, with 12 bases between them. DNA of the CDR3: TGTGCCAGCAGCCAGGGATTTTCCTCCTACAATGAGCAGTTCTTC. It codes for CASSQGFSSYNEQFF.

This chain connects TRBV7-2 to TRBJ1-2, with D perhaps matching TRBD1 (5 bases). CDR3 length: 15 amino acids. V was trimmed by 2 bases and J by 2 bases, leaving 12 bases between them. CDR1 is SGHTA, CDR2 FQGNSA, per germline. CDR3 bases: TGTGCCAGCAGCTTAACCCAGGGCTCGAACTATGGCTACACCTTC. Translated: CASSLTQGSNYGYTF.

The chain combines TRBV28 with TRBJ1-5, with D perhaps TRBD1 (5 bases). Trimming pared 2 bases from V and 2 bases from J, leaving 22 bases between. The CDR3 spans 19 residues. Germline CDR1 and CDR2: MDHEN and SYDVKM. The CDR3 sequence: CASSLDGGDLALGNQPQHF. The CDR3 DNA sequence: TGTGCCAGCAGTTTAGATGGGGGGGACCTCGCCTTAGGCAATCAGCCCCAGCATTTT.

This chain joins TRBV11-2 and TRBJ2-7; possible D gene TRBD2, 6 bases. Germline CDR1 reads SGHAT; CDR2 reads FQNNGV. The CDR3 spans 13 residues. Trimming took off 4 bases at V and 4 bases at J, with 11 bases between the two ends. The DNA for the CDR3 is TGTGCCAGCAGCTCGGGACTTCCTTACGAGCAGTACTTC. Its protein is CASSSGLPYEQYF.

The chain links TRBV11-2 to TRBJ2-2; possible D gene TRBD2, 6 bases. The ends were cut back, 1 base at V and 7 bases at J, with 7 bases in the middle. This CDR3 is built from 13 residues. The germline V gene encodes CDR1 SGHAT and CDR2 FQNNGV. The CDR3 sequence: CASSLGGGGELFF. CDR3 nucleotide sequence: TGTGCCAGCAGCTTAGGGGGAGGCGGGGAGCTGTTTTTT.

CDR3 bases: TGTGCCAGCAGCACCGAGGGGGAAGAGACCCAGTACTTC. It specifies CASSTEGEETQYF. The rearrangement links TRBV9 to TRBJ2-5; TRBD1 might be the D (6 bases). The V end was cut by 4 bases, the J end by 3 bases, with 10 bases between. Germline V gives CDR1 SGDLS, CDR2 YYNGEE. CDR3 length: 13 amino acids.

V is TRBV7-9 and J is TRBJ2-3; D unresolved. The CDR3 runs 15 residues. V was clipped by 1 base and J by 0 bases, with 8 bases between them. Germline-derived CDR1 and CDR2 are SEHNR and FQNEAQ (reference sequence). The CDR3, as DNA: TGTGCCAGCAGCTTAGTGCGCCTTAGCACAGATACGCAGTATTTT. Protein product: CASSLVRLSTDTQYF.

CDR3 amino acids: CASSQDRGTSTDTQYF. The CDR3 region has the DNA TGCGCCAGCAGCCAAGATCGTGGGACTAGCACAGATACGCAGTATTTT. The chain has TRBV4-3 and TRBJ2-3; the D gene is possibly TRBD2 (6 bases). The CDR3 has 16 amino acids. Germline V gene sequence: CDR1 LGHNA, CDR2 YSLEER. V lost 0 bases to trimming and J lost 0 bases, with 10 bases between them.

The chain joins TRBV9 to TRBJ1-1, with 8 bases matching TRBD1. The CDR3 runs 12 residues. V dropped 5 bases and J dropped 8; count of bases not matched to a gene: 5. The germline gives CDR1 SGDLS, CDR2 YYNGEE. In nucleotides, the CDR3 is TGTGCCAGCAGTCCCTGGACAGGGGAAGCTTTCTTT. It translates to CASSPWTGEAFF.

V is TRBV7-9 and J is TRBJ2-6; D is unclear. Germline loops: CDR1 SEHNR, CDR2 FQNEAQ (reference sequence). V lost 5 bases to trimming and J lost 4 bases, with 9 bases between them. This CDR3 region has 14 residues. In DNA form, the CDR3 reads TGTGCCAGCAGCCAACTATCCGGGGCCAACGTCCTGACTTTC. This gives the protein CASSQLSGANVLTF. The full variable domain, completed using reference TRBV7-9 and TRBJ2-6, is DTGVSQNPRHKITKRGQNVTFRCDPISEHNRLYWYRQTLGQGPEFLTYFQNEAQLEKSRLLSDRFSAERPKGSFSTLEIQRTEQGDSAMYLCASSQLSGANVLTFGAGSRLTVL.

The chain has TRBV5-6 and TRBJ2-7; 11 bases agree with TRBD2. The CDR3 runs to 16 residues. Per germline, CDR1 SGHDT and CDR2 YYEEEE. The V and J ends lost 1 base and 4 bases, in that order; junction bases with no gene match: 7. The CDR3 DNA reads as TGTGCCAGCAGCTTGCCCCATCTAGCGGGGGGTTACGAGCAGTACTTC. This codes for CASSLPHLAGGYEQYF.

In DNA, the CDR3 is TGTGCCAGCAGTCCCCTCCCCGGGACTAGCTCCTACGAGCAGTACTTC. This encodes CASSPLPGTSSYEQYF. This chain uses TRBV27 with TRBJ2-7; TRBD2 aligns across 8 bases. Losses at the gene ends were 5 bases for V and 0 bases for J; bases not matched to a gene: 9. Germline loops: CDR1 MNHEY, CDR2 SMNVEV (reference sequence). The CDR3 runs to 16 residues.

This chain joins TRBV4-1 and TRBJ1-1; D not resolved. Germline V lookup: CDR1 MGHRA, CDR2 YSYEKL. The CDR3 is 14 amino acids. Trimming stripped 7 bases from V and 1 base from J, with 13 bases between. CDR3 nucleotide sequence: TGCGCCAGCAAGAGGGCCGGCGAGAACACTGAAGCTTTCTTT. As protein: CASKRAGENTEAFF.

The count of this clone is one. The J gene is TRBJ2-1, the V gene TRBV10-1, with 7 bases fitting TRBD2. Per germline, CDR1 WNHNN and CDR2 SYGVQD (reference sequence). V was pared by 5 bases and J by 5 bases, with 12 bases of the junction left unmatched. The CDR3 loop spans 16 amino acids. CDR3 region: CASSSVRASGNNEQFF. In DNA, the CDR3 is TGCGCCAGCAGTTCGGTGAGGGCTAGCGGAAACAATGAGCAGTTCTTC.

The J gene is TRBJ2-7, the V gene TRBV5-4, with 7 bases identical to TRBD1. Per germline, CDR1 SGHNT and CDR2 YYREEE (reference sequence). This CDR3 has 13 residues. The ends lost 4 bases at V and 5 bases at J; junction bases unmatched: 6. CDR3 protein: CASSQTGLDEQYF. The DNA of the CDR3 is TGTGCCAGCAGCCAGACAGGGCTCGACGAGCAGTACTTC.

The chain is built from TRBV28 and TRBJ2-3; 9 bases match TRBD2. Losses at the gene ends were 4 bases for V and 1 base for J; bases not matched to a gene: 9. The V gene's germline CDR1 is MDHEN and CDR2 SYDVKM. CDR3 size: 17 residues. In DNA form, the CDR3 reads TGTGCCAGCAGTTCCGGGCTAGCGGGACGAGGCACAGATACGCAGTATTTT. Amino acid sequence: CASSSGLAGRGTDTQYF.

The V and J genes are TRBV5-6 and TRBJ2-1; 7 bases align to TRBD2. V trimming: 4 bases; J trimming: 0 bases; junction bases outside the gene matches: 7. Germline values: CDR1 SGHDT, CDR2 YYEEEE. This CDR3 is built from 16 residues. CDR3 nucleotides: TGTGCCAGCAGCGAATCTAGCGGACCCTCCTACAATGAGCAGTTCTTC. It codes for CASSESSGPSYNEQFF.